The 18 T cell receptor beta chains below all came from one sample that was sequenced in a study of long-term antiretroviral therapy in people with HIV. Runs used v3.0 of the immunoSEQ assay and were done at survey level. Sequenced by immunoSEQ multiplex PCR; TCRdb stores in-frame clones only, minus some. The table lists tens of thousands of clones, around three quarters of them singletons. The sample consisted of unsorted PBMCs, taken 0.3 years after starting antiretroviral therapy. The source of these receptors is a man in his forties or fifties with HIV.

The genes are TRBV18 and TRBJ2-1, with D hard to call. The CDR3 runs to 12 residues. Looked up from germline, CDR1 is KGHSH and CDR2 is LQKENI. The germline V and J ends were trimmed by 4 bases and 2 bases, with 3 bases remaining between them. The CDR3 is CASSRPYNEQFF. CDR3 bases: TGTGCCAGCTCACGCCCCTACAATGAGCAGTTCTTC.

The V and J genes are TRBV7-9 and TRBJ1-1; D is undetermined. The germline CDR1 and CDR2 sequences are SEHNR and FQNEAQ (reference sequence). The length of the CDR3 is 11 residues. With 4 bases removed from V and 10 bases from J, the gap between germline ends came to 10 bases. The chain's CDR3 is CASSYRVRAFF. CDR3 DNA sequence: TGTGCCAGCAGCTACCGGGTACGAGCTTTCTTT.

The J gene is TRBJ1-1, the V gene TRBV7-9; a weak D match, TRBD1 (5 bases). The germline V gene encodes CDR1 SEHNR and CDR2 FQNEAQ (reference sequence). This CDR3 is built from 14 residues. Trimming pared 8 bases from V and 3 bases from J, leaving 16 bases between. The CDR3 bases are TGTGCCAGCGGGACTCTCGGACGGGACACTGAAGCTTTCTTT. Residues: CASGTLGRDTEAFF.

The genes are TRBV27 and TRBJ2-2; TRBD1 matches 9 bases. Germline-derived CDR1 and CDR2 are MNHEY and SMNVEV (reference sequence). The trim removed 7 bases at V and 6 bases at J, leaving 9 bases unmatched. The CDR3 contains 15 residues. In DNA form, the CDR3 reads TGTGCCAGCAACACCAGGGGACAGGGTGCCGGGGAGCTGTTTTTT. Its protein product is CASNTRGQGAGELFF.

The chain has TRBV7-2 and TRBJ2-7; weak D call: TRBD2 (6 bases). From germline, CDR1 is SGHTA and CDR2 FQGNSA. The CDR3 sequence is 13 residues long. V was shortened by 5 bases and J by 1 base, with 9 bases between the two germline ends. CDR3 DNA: TGTGCCAGCAGCAGGGACTTTTCCTACGAGCAGTACTTC. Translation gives CASSRDFSYEQYF.

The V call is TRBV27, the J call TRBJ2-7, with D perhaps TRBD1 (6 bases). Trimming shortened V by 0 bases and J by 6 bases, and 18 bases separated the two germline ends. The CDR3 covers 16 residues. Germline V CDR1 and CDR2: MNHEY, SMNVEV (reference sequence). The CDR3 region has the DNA TGTGCCAGCAGTTTATCCCCAGGGGTCGGGATTCGCGAGCAGTACTTC. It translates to CASSLSPGVGIREQYF.

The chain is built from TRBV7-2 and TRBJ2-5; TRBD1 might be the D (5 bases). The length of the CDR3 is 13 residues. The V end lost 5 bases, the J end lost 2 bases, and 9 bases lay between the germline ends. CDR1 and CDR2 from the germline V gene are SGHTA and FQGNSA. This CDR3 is CASSRQGQETQYF. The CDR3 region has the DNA TGTGCCAGCAGCCGGCAGGGTCAAGAGACCCAGTACTTC.

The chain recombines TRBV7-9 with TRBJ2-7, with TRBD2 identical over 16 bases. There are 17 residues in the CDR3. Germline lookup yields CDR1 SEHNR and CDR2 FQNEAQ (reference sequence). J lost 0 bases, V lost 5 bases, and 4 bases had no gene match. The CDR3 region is CASSPGTSGRGSYEQYF. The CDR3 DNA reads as TGTGCCAGCAGCCCAGGGACTAGCGGGAGGGGCTCCTACGAGCAGTACTTC.

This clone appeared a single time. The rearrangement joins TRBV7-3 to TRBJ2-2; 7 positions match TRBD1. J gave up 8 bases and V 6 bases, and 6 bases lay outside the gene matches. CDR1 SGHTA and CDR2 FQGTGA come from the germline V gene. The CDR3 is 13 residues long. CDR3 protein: CASSSRGQGELFF. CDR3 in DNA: TGTGCCAGCAGTTCGAGGGGGCAAGGGGAGCTGTTTTTT.

For the CDR3, the DNA is TGTGCCAGTAGCCTCCAGGGCGACACAGATACGCAGTATTTT. Its protein product is CASSLQGDTDTQYF. The gene calls are TRBV19 and TRBJ2-3; weak D call: TRBD1 (5 bases). With 6 bases removed from V and 2 bases from J, the gap between germline ends came to 12 bases. Germline V CDR1 and CDR2: LNHDA, SQIVND (reference sequence). The CDR3 is 14 amino acids.

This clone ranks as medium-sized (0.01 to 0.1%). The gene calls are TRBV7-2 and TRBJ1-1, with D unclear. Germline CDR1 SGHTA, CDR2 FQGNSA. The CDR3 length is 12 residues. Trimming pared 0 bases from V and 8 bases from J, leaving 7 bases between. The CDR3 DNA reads TGTGCCAGCAGCTTAGCAGGACCCGAAGCTTTCTTT. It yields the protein CASSLAGPEAFF. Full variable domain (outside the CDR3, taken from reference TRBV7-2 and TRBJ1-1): GAGVSQSPSNKVTEKGKDVELRCDPISGHTALYWYRQSLGQGLEFLIYFQGNSAPDKSGLPSDRFSAERTGGSVSTLTIQRTQQEDSAVYLCASSLAGPEAFFGQGTRLTVV.

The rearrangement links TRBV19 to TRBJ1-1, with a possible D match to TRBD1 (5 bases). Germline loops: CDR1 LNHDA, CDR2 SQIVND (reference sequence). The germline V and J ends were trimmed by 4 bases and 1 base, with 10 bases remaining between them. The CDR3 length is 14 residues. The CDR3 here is CASSTRQKNTEAFF. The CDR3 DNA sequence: TGTGCCAGTAGTACAAGACAGAAGAACACTGAAGCTTTCTTT.

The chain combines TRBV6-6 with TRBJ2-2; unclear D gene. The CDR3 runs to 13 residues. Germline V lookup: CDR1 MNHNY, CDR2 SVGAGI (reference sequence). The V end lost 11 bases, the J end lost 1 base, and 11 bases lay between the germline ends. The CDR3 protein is CALMDLNTGELFF. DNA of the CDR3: TGTGCCCTAATGGACCTGAACACCGGGGAGCTGTTTTTT.

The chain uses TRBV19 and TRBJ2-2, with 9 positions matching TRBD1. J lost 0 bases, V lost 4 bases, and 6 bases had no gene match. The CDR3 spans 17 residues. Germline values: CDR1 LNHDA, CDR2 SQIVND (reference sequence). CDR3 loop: CASSTSRDRANTGELFF. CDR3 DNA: TGTGCCAGTAGTACCAGCCGGGACAGGGCGAACACCGGGGAGCTGTTTTTT.

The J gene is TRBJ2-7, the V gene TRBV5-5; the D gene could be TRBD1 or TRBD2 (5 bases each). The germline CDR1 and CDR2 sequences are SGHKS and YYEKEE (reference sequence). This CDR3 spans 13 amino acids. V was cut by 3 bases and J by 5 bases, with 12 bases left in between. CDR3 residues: CASSWGWGNEQYF. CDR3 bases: TGTGCCAGCAGCTGGGGGTGGGGGAACGAGCAGTACTTC.

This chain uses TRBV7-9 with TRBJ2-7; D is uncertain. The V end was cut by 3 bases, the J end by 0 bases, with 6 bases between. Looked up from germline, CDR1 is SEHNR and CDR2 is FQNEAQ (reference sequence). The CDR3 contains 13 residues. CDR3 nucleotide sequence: TGTGCCAGCAGCTTTGGGTACTCCTACGAGCAGTACTTC. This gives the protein CASSFGYSYEQYF. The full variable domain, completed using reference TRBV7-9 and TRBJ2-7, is DTGVSQNPRHKITKRGQNVTFRCDPISEHNRLYWYRQTLGQGPEFLTYFQNEAQLEKSRLLSDRFSAERPKGSFSTLEIQRTEQGDSAMYLCASSFGYSYEQYFGPGTRLTVT.

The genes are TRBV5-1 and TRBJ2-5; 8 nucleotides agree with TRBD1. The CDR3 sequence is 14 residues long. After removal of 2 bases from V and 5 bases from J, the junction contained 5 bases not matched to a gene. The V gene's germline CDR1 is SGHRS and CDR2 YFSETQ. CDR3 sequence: CASSFGQGTETQYF. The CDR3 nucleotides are TGCGCCAGCAGCTTCGGACAGGGAACGGAGACCCAGTACTTC.

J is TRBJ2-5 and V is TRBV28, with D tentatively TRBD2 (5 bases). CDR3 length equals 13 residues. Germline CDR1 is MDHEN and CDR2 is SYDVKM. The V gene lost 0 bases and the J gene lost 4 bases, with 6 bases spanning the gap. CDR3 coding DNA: TGTGCCAGCAGTTTATGGGACTTAGAGACCCAGTACTTC. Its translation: CASSLWDLETQYF.